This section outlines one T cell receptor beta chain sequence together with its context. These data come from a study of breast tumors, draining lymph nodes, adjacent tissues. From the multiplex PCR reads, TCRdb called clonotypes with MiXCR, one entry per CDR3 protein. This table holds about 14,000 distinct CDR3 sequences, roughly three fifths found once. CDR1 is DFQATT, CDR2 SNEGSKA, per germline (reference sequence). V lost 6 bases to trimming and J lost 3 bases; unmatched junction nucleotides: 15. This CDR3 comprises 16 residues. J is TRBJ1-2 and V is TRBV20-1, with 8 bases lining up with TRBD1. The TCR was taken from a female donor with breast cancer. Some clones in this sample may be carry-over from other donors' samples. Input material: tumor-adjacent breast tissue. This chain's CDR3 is CSAHEGGQGGYYGYTF. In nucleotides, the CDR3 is TGCAGTGCACACGAAGGTGGACAGGGAGGGTACTATGGCTACACCTTC.